Below are 26 T cell receptor beta chains sequenced from a single sample in a study of cytomegalovirus exposure and HLA in healthy donors. The PCR made use of 60 Vbeta and 13 Jbeta primers. Only in-frame clones appear in the TCRdb table, and some are missing; sequencing was by immunoSEQ multiplex PCR. The sample carries 150,000 to 200,000 clones, approximately 81% recorded once. The specimen was PBMCs. The receptor source for this set is a man in his fifties or sixties in good health and CMV-seronegative.

This sequence joins TRBV9 and TRBJ1-4; 9 positions match TRBD1. The CDR3 has 17 amino acids. After removal of 3 bases from V and 7 bases from J, the junction contained 13 bases not matched to a gene. From germline, CDR1 is SGDLS and CDR2 YYNGEE. CDR3 sequence: CASSGATGTGMSEKLFF. The CDR3 DNA sequence: TGTGCCAGCAGCGGCGCCACCGGGACAGGGATGAGTGAAAAACTGTTTTTT.

The chain employs TRBV27 and TRBJ2-1, with D maybe TRBD2 (6 bases). Germline V gene data show CDR1 as MNHEY and CDR2 as SMNVEV (reference sequence). Trimming took off 7 bases at V and 7 bases at J, with 17 bases between the two ends. The CDR3 is 14 residues long. The CDR3 is CASTSGDPRNEQFF. The CDR3, as DNA: TGTGCCAGCACCTCGGGAGACCCACGGAATGAGCAGTTCTTC.

The chain uses TRBV7-8 and TRBJ1-2; TRBD1 agrees at 8 bases. The CDR3 is 16 residues long. In germline, CDR1 is SGHVS, CDR2 FQNEAQ. Losses at the gene ends were 5 bases for V and 3 bases for J; bases not matched to a gene: 11. The CDR3: CASSPMGQGADYGYTF. CDR3 bases: TGTGCCAGCAGCCCAATGGGGCAGGGGGCAGACTATGGCTACACCTTC. Variable domain in full (rest from reference TRBV7-8 and TRBJ1-2): GAGVSQSPRYKVAKRGQDVALRCDPISGHVSLFWYQQALGQGPEFLTYFQNEAQLDKSGLPSDRFFAERPEGSVSTLKIQRTQQEDSAVYLCASSPMGQGADYGYTFGSGTRLTVV.

The CDR3 spells CASSQGQGTRQETQYF. The CDR3 DNA reads TGTGCCAGCAGTCAGGGACAGGGGACCCGCCAAGAGACCCAGTACTTC. This rearrangement joins TRBV27 to TRBJ2-5; TRBD1 matches 10 bases. CDR3 length equals 16 residues. V shed 5 bases and J 1 base; nucleotides not matched to a gene: 7. Per germline, CDR1 MNHEY and CDR2 SMNVEV (reference sequence).

V usage is TRBV6-5 and J usage is TRBJ2-2; 7 bases are shared with TRBD1. After removal of 6 bases from V and 1 base from J, the junction contained 5 bases not matched to a gene. The CDR3 has 15 amino acids. CDR1 and CDR2 from the germline V gene are MNHEY and SVGAGI. CDR3 DNA sequence: TGTGCCAGCAGATTCCGGGACAGGAACACCGGGGAGCTGTTTTTT. The encoded protein is CASRFRDRNTGELFF.

This clone was seen only once. J is TRBJ2-1 and V is TRBV7-9; D is unclear. Germline CDR1 SEHNR, CDR2 FQNEAQ (reference sequence). Trimming took off 1 base at V and 2 bases at J, with 9 bases between the two ends. This CDR3 is 15 amino acids long. CDR3 region: CASSLGPATYNEQFF. CDR3 bases: TGTGCCAGCAGCTTAGGTCCCGCGACCTACAATGAGCAGTTCTTC.

The chain couples TRBV27 to TRBJ2-7; possible D gene TRBD1, 5 bases. Per the germline V gene, CDR1 is MNHEY and CDR2 is SMNVEV (reference sequence). Trimming removed 8 bases from V and 3 bases from J, with 20 bases in between. The CDR3 has 15 residues. CDR3 protein: CASRPTATAFYEQYF. CDR3 in DNA: TGTGCCAGCCGACCGACCGCGACAGCATTCTACGAGCAGTACTTC.

In this sample, this clone turned up a few times. The chain links TRBV29-1 to TRBJ1-2; D is possibly TRBD1 (6 bases). V was pared by 3 bases and J by 8 bases, with 13 bases between. The germline V gene encodes CDR1 SQVTM and CDR2 ANQGSEA. CDR3 length: 12 residues. CDR3 nucleotide sequence: TGCAGCGTTGACGGGACAACGGGGGGCTACACCTTC. It translates to CSVDGTTGGYTF. Supplemented by reference TRBV29-1 and TRBJ1-2, the full variable domain reads SAVISQKPSRDICQRGTSLTIQCQVDSQVTMMFWYRQQPGQSLTLIATANQGSEATYESGFVIDKFPISRPNLTFSTLTVSNMSPEDSSIYLCSVDGTTGGYTFGSGTRLTVV.

There are a few counts of this clone. CDR3: CASSHGGSWNYEQYF. The CDR3 region has the DNA TGCGCCAGCAGCCACGGGGGGTCCTGGAACTACGAGCAGTACTTC. This chain uses TRBV4-1 with TRBJ2-7; 7 bases are a match to TRBD2. The CDR3 contains 15 residues. Germline V gives CDR1 MGHRA, CDR2 YSYEKL. With 3 bases clipped from V and 3 bases from J, the junction kept 8 bases outside the gene matches.

The rearrangement uses TRBV6-1 and TRBJ2-3; a possible D gene is TRBD2 (5 bases). Germline CDR1 reads MNHNS; CDR2 reads SASEGT. V lost 0 bases, J lost 4 bases, and 11 bases lay in between. The CDR3 has 15 amino acids. The DNA for the CDR3 is TGTGCCAGCAGTGAAGCGTTTACTAGATCAGATACGCAGTATTTT. Encoded protein: CASSEAFTRSDTQYF.

The rearrangement links TRBV7-2 to TRBJ2-5; D gene uncertain. V lost 4 bases and J 5 bases, leaving 11 bases between the germline ends. CDR3 length equals 13 residues. Germline V CDR1 and CDR2: SGHTA, FQGNSA. The CDR3 region is CASSSGPRETQYF. The CDR3 DNA reads as TGTGCCAGCAGCTCCGGTCCACGGGAGACCCAGTACTTC.

The chain uses TRBV6-6 and TRBJ1-4, with a possible D match to TRBD1 (6 bases). Germline CDR1 reads MNHNY; CDR2 reads SVGAGI (reference sequence). CDR3 size: 14 residues. V gave up 7 bases and J gave up 8 bases, with 17 bases separating them. CDR3 nucleotide sequence: TGTGCCAGCACCCTACCTGGACAGCGGGAAAAACTGTTTTTT. It specifies CASTLPGQREKLFF.

The V gene is TRBV5-6, the J gene TRBJ1-2, with 10 bases lining up with TRBD1. The CDR3 contains 13 residues. The germline CDR1 and CDR2 sequences are SGHDT and YYEEEE. Trimming cost V 4 bases and J 7 bases; bases outside gene matches: 4. As DNA, the CDR3 is TGTGCCAGCAGCAACGGACAGGGGGTTGGCTACACCTTC. Its protein is CASSNGQGVGYTF.

This CDR3 reads CASSQRTGFDGYTF. CDR3 bases: TGTGCCAGCAGCCAGCGGACAGGATTCGATGGCTACACCTTC. This chain joins TRBV9 and TRBJ1-2; TRBD1 matches at 7 bases. V trimming: 4 bases; J trimming: 6 bases; junction bases outside the gene matches: 9. The CDR3 totals 14 residues. Germline V gene sequence: CDR1 SGDLS, CDR2 YYNGEE.

As DNA, the CDR3 is TGTGCCAGCAGAGTACAGGACAATCAGCCCCAGCATTTT. Protein sequence: CASRVQDNQPQHF. The chain carries TRBV6-1 and TRBJ1-5; tentative D call: TRBD1 (5 bases). V lost 6 bases, J lost 3 bases, and 9 bases lay in between. The CDR3 length is 13 residues. From germline, CDR1 is MNHNS and CDR2 SASEGT.

This chain uses TRBV5-1 with TRBJ2-2, with 7 bases matching TRBD1. The CDR3 is 15 amino acids. CDR1 and CDR2 from the germline V gene are SGHRS and YFSETQ. Unmatched junction bases numbered 8, after V lost 5 bases and J lost 4 bases. CDR3 protein: CASSFEGAGTGELFF. The CDR3 region has the DNA TGCGCCAGCAGTTTCGAGGGGGCAGGCACCGGGGAGCTGTTTTTT.

This sequence joins TRBV7-2 and TRBJ2-5; TRBD2 matches 9 bases. The V segment lost 5 bases and the J segment 2 bases; nucleotides outside the gene matches: 6. The CDR3 consists of 15 residues. Germline V gene lookup returns CDR1 SGHTA and CDR2 FQGNSA. The CDR3: CASSPGTSRQETQYF. The CDR3 region has the DNA TGTGCCAGCAGCCCCGGGACTAGCAGACAAGAGACCCAGTACTTC.

V is TRBV14 and J is TRBJ1-1, with D possibly matching TRBD1 (5 bases). Germline-derived CDR1 and CDR2 are SGHDN and FVKESK. With 4 bases removed from V and 5 bases from J, the gap between germline ends came to 20 bases. The CDR3 covers 16 residues. CDR3: CASSRVGGTGLTEAFF. The DNA for the CDR3 is TGTGCCAGCAGCCGAGTTGGGGGGACGGGACTAACTGAAGCTTTCTTT.

The chain recombines TRBV9 with TRBJ2-2; D may be TRBD2 (7 bases). This CDR3 is 15 amino acids long. V was pared by 6 bases and J by 7 bases, with 19 bases between. CDR1 and CDR2 from the germline V gene are SGDLS and YYNGEE. The CDR3 bases are TGTGCCAGCAATCTAGACGGGGGGCAGGTCGGGGAGCTGTTTTTT. Its protein product is CASNLDGGQVGELFF.

The chain couples TRBV2 to TRBJ1-5; D is undetermined. Germline V gene data show CDR1 as SNHLY and CDR2 as FYNNEI. The CDR3 has 12 amino acids. V was clipped by 6 bases and J by 7 bases, with 10 bases between them. CDR3 amino acids: CASRAVNQPQHF. For the CDR3, the DNA is TGTGCCAGCAGAGCGGTAAACCAGCCCCAGCATTTT.

This sequence joins TRBV7-8 and TRBJ2-2; D not certain. Looked up from germline, CDR1 is SGHVS and CDR2 is FQNEAQ. Trimming shortened V by 4 bases and J by 3 bases, and 21 bases separated the two germline ends. The CDR3 contains 18 residues. Here the CDR3 reads CASSYRSGSPPDTGELFF. The CDR3 DNA follows: TGTGCCAGCAGCTACCGCTCCGGGTCTCCGCCGGACACCGGGGAGCTGTTTTTT.

This chain connects TRBV6-4 to TRBJ1-4, with 7 bases fitting TRBD1. From germline, CDR1 is MRHNA and CDR2 SNTAGT. This CDR3 spans 15 amino acids. Trimming took 7 bases from V and 2 from J; bases not matched to a gene: 7. The CDR3 DNA reads as TGTGCCAGCATCGTCCGAGGGGGCACTAATGAAAAACTGTTTTTT. Translating it yields CASIVRGGTNEKLFF.

In its sample, this clone was seen once. This chain connects TRBV19 to TRBJ1-6; 9 nucleotides line up with TRBD1. The CDR3 totals 18 residues. CDR1 is LNHDA and CDR2 is SQIVND in the germline V gene (reference sequence). The V gene end was trimmed by 0 bases and the J gene end by 3 bases; junction bases not matched to a gene: 6. The CDR3 nucleotides read TGTGCCAGTAGTATAGATCGGGGACAGGGCCGCTATAATTCACCCCTCCACTTT. Translating it yields CASSIDRGQGRYNSPLHF. Looking up the rest from reference TRBV19 and TRBJ1-6 gives the full variable domain: DGGITQSPKYLFRKEGQNVTLSCEQNLNHDAMYWYRQDPGQGLRLIYYSQIVNDFQKGDIAEGYSVSREKKESFPLTVTSAQKNPTAFYLCASSIDRGQGRYNSPLHFGNGTRLTVT.

For this clone: The junction does not match germline at one end; this may be a read error. The genes are TRBV10-3 and TRBJ1-2; D ambiguous. There are 14 residues in the CDR3. CDR1 ENHRY and CDR2 SYGVKD come from the germline V gene. The CDR3 is CTISEPGTNYGYTF. The CDR3 DNA reads as TGTACCATCAGTGAGCCCGGGACTAACTATGGCTACACCTTC.

V gene TRBV7-9 combines with J gene TRBJ1-2; maybe TRBD1 (5 bases). The V gene lost 1 base and the J gene lost 3 bases, with 12 bases spanning the gap. Germline values: CDR1 SEHNR, CDR2 FQNEAQ (reference sequence). This CDR3 contains 15 residues. CDR3: CASSLGFSGYYGYTF. In DNA, the CDR3 is TGTGCCAGCAGCTTAGGATTTTCAGGGTACTATGGCTACACCTTC.

The chain has TRBV2 and TRBJ2-7; 8 positions match TRBD1. The CDR3 contains 12 residues. V trimming: 5 bases; J trimming: 6 bases; junction bases outside the gene matches: 3. The germline V gene encodes CDR1 SNHLY and CDR2 FYNNEI. CDR3 DNA: TGTGCCAGCAGTCAACAGGGGGGCGAGCAGTACTTC. This translates into CASSQQGGEQYF. Filled out from reference TRBV2 and TRBJ2-7, the complete variable domain reads EPEVTQTPSHQVTQMGQEVILRCVPISNHLYFYWYRQILGQKVEFLVSFYNNEISEKSEIFDDQFSVERPDGSNFTLKIRSTKLEDSAMYFCASSQQGGEQYFGPGTRLTVT.